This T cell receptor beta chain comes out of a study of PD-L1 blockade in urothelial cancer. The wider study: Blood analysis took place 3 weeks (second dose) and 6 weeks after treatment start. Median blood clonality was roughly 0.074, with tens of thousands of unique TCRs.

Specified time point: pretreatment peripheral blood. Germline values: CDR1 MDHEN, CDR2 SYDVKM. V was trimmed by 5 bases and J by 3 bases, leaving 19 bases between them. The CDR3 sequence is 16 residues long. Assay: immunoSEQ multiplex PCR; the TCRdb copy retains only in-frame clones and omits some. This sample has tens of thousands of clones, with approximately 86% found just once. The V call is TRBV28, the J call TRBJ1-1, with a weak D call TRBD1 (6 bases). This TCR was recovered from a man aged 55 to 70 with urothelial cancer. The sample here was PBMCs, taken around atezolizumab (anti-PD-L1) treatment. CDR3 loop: CASSEGGGGDYTEAFF. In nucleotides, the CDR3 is TGTGCCAGCAGTGAGGGAGGAGGGGGGGATTACACTGAAGCTTTCTTT.